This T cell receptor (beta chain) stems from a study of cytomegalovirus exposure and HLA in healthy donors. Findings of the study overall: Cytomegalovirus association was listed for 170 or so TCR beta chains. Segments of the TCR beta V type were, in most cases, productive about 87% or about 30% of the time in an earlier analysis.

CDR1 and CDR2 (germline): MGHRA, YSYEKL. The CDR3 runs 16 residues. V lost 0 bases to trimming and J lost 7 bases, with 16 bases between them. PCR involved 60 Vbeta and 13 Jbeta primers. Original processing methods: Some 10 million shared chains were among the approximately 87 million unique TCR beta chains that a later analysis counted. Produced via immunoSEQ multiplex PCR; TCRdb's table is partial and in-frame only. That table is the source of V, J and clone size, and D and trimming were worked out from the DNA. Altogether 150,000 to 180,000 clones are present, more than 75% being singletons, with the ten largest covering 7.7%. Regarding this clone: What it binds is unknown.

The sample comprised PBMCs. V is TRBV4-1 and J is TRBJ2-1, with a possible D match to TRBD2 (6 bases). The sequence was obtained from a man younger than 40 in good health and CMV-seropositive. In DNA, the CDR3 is TGCGCCAGCAGCCAAGAAAGAGCGGGCCTAGGAAATGAGCAGTTCTTC. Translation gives CASSQERAGLGNEQFF.